This note documents a single T cell receptor beta chain sequence. The table came from immunoSEQ multiplex PCR; TCRdb's copy has only in-frame clones and leaves some out. The sample has about 38,000 clones; just under 85% are singletons. This entry belongs to a study of blood T cell repertoires in COVID-19. Study information: Acute and convalescent COVID-19 specimens originated in the United States, Italy and Spain. Nucleic acid was either cDNA or gDNA, and it came from T cells, B-cell-depleted T cells, or PBMCs.

Trimming took off 4 bases at V and 4 bases at J, with 14 bases between the two ends. Germline V gene sequence: CDR1 SGHTA, CDR2 FQGNSA. This CDR3 region has 14 residues. The chain joins TRBV7-2 to TRBJ2-7, with D hard to call. This TCR came from a man in his forties or fifties with active COVID-19. The sequenced sample was peripheral blood. This CDR3 reads CASSSGLGRYEQYF. DNA for the CDR3: TGTGCCAGCAGCTCGGGTCTCGGCCGATACGAGCAGTACTTC.